Listed below are T cell receptor beta chains from one sample, sequenced in a study of T cell responses to AZD1222 COVID-19 vaccine. Only in-frame clones appear in the TCRdb table, and some are missing; sequencing was by immunoSEQ multiplex PCR. The sample consists of some 31,000 clones, approximately 80% of them appearing once. The starting material was peripheral blood, obtained 28 days after the second AZD1222 dose. The source of these receptors is an adult who received the AZD1222 COVID-19 vaccine. Each CDR3 is given with its conserved first and last residue. D genes are given only for firm matches. Size is stated for part of the rows, as once, few or many counts, or as a class when the clone is expanded.

size	D	V	J	DNA	CDR3
NA	TRBD2	TRBV29-1	TRBJ2-1	TGCAGCGTGGGCGGGGGGGACAGCTCCTACAATGAGCAGTTCTTC	CSVGGGDSSYNEQFF
NA	NA	TRBV7-3	TRBJ1-6	TGTGCCAGCAGCATAACAGGTCGCAATTCACCCCTCCACTTT	CASSITGRNSPLHF
NA	NA	TRBV7-2	TRBJ2-2	TGTGCCAGCAGCCCTGTCCTTAGCGGGAACACCGGGGAGCTGTTTTTT	CASSPVLSGNTGELFF
NA	TRBD1	TRBV19	TRBJ2-5	TGTGCCAGCAGTGTCCTTCCCGGGACAGGGCGCCAAGAGACCCAGTACTTC	CASSVLPGTGRQETQYF
once	NA	TRBV5-5	TRBJ1-3	TGTGCCAGCAGCTTGGGCTGGGGTAGTGAAAACACCATATATTTT	CASSLGWGSENTIYF
NA	NA	TRBV19	TRBJ2-3	TGTGCCAGTAGTCGGGAGAATCGACATACGCAGTATTTT	CASSRENRHTQYF
NA	TRBD2	TRBV11-3	TRBJ2-1	TGTGCCAGCAGCCCCGGGGGGACTAGCGGGGTCCTAGAGCAGTTCTTC	CASSPGGTSGVLEQFF
NA	TRBD1	TRBV7-9	TRBJ1-2	TGTGCCAGCAGCAAAGGGACAGGGGATCTCTATGGCTACACCTTC	CASSKGTGDLYGYTF
NA	NA	TRBV12-5	TRBJ2-5	TGTGCTAGTGGTTTGATCCAGGGGATCAGAGAGACCCAGTACTTC	CASGLIQGIRETQYF
NA	NA	TRBV7-9	TRBJ2-7	TGTGCCAGCACCAAAAGTGGCGGGGCCTACGAGCAGTACTTC	CASTKSGGAYEQYF
NA	NA	TRBV12-3/TRBV12-4	TRBJ1-4	TGTGCCAGCAGTTTTTTGGTGGAAAAACTGTTTTTT	CASSFLVEKLFF
NA	NA	TRBV19	TRBJ1-3	TGTGCCAGTATGAGACTGGACTCTGGAAACACCATATATTTT	CASMRLDSGNTIYF
NA	TRBD2	TRBV3-1/TRBV3-2	TRBJ2-3	TGTGCCAGCAGCCCTTATAGCGGGAGGGCCACAGATACGCAGTATTTT	CASSPYSGRATDTQYF
NA	NA	TRBV19	TRBJ1-5	TGTGCCAGTTACGATGGGAGGGGAAGCAATCAGCCCCAGCATTTT	CASYDGRGSNQPQHF
NA	TRBD1	TRBV30	TRBJ1-3	TGTGCCTGGAAACAGGGGGCGGGAAACACCATATATTTT	CAWKQGAGNTIYF
NA	TRBD1	TRBV7-2	TRBJ1-2	TGTGCCAGCAGCTTTACCGGGACAGGGGATAACTATGGCTACACCTTC	CASSFTGTGDNYGYTF
NA	TRBD1	TRBV9	TRBJ2-3	TGTGCCAGCAGCGTAGCGGGGACAGGGAGCACAGATACGCAGTATTTT	CASSVAGTGSTDTQYF
NA	NA	TRBV5-6	TRBJ1-3	TGTGCCAGCAGCCGCTATGGACAGTCGGGAAACACCATATATTTT	CASSRYGQSGNTIYF